A selection of T cell receptor beta chains follows, all from one sample in a study of blood T cell repertoires in COVID-19. TCRdb keeps only in-frame clones here, not all; method: immunoSEQ multiplex PCR. The sample carries 320,000 or so clones, roughly 90% recorded once. Sequenced: PBMCs or T cells enriched from blood (not recorded which). The receptors shown here come from a woman aged 25 to 45 who had recovered from COVID-19. CDR3s include the opening cysteine and the closing phenylalanine or tryptophan. The D gene is left open where the match is weak. The listing skips clone size in some rows; elsewhere it reads once, few, many or a size class.

j_call clone_size d_call cdr3_length v_call cdr3_aa cdr3_nt
TRBJ2-3 - - 19 TRBV7-2 CASSSILGLGRDLTDTQYF TGTGCCAGCAGCTCTATTCTGGGGTTAGGCCGGGATTTGACAGATACGCAGTATTTT
TRBJ1-1 once - 15 TRBV3-1/TRBV3-2 CASSQLDRRNTEAFF TGTGCCAGCAGCCAACTCGACAGACGGAACACTGAAGCTTTCTTT
TRBJ1-6 - - 15 TRBV3-1/TRBV3-2 CASSQGPRVRTPLHF TGTGCCAGCAGCCAAGGCCCCAGGGTAAGGACACCCCTCCACTTT
TRBJ1-1 - TRBD1 14 TRBV19 CASRPDRGLAEAFF TGTGCCAGTAGACCTGACAGGGGGTTAGCTGAAGCTTTCTTT
TRBJ2-1 - - 14 TRBV7-6 CASSLRGGHNEQFF TGTGCCAGCAGCTTAAGGGGCGGTCACAATGAGCAGTTCTTC
TRBJ2-1 - TRBD2 15 TRBV29-1 CSVALASGDHWEQFF TGCAGCGTGGCCCTGGCTAGCGGGGACCACTGGGAGCAGTTCTTC
TRBJ2-5 - TRBD2 15 TRBV2 CASEKAGGGQETQYF TGTGCCAGCGAGAAAGCGGGAGGGGGCCAAGAGACCCAGTACTTC
TRBJ1-5 few TRBD1 14 TRBV5-1 CASSSGTGVQPQHF TGCGCCAGCAGCTCCGGGACAGGGGTTCAGCCCCAGCATTTT
TRBJ2-3 once - 15 TRBV6-2/TRBV6-3 CASSYRLVGTDTQYF TGTGCCAGCAGTTACCGACTAGTGGGCACAGATACGCAGTATTTT
TRBJ2-1 once TRBD2 14 TRBV28 CASSPGGSYNEQFF TGTGCCAGCAGCCCGGGAGGCTCCTACAATGAGCAGTTCTTC
TRBJ1-5 - TRBD1 16 TRBV10-3 CAISENRGKSNQPQHF TGTGCCATCAGTGAGAACAGGGGGAAGAGCAATCAGCCCCAGCATTTT
TRBJ1-2 - TRBD1 15 TRBV3-1/TRBV3-2 CASSHGGQGRGGYTF TGTGCCAGCAGCCATGGGGGACAGGGGAGAGGAGGCTACACCTTC
TRBJ1-6 few TRBD1 18 TRBV28 CASSLTSGTVYNNSPLHF TGTGCCAGCAGCCTTACGTCCGGGACAGTATATAATAATTCACCCCTCCACTTT
TRBJ2-3 - - 14 TRBV2 CASSEDSSTDTQYF TGTGCCAGCAGTGAAGATAGTAGCACAGATACGCAGTATTTT
TRBJ1-5 - TRBD1 16 TRBV4-1 CASSQPTGGLFQPQHF TGCGCCAGCAGCCAACCGACAGGGGGCTTGTTTCAGCCCCAGCATTTT
TRBJ2-2 - TRBD1 18 TRBV4-1 CASSQAGDRADNTGELFF TGCGCCAGCAGCCAAGCCGGGGACAGGGCCGATAACACCGGGGAGCTGTTTTTT
TRBJ2-7 - - 12 TRBV30 CAWSGHGYEQYF TGTGCCTGGAGCGGACACGGCTACGAGCAGTACTTC
TRBJ2-3 - - 16 TRBV24-1 CATSDTGAIGTDTQYF TGTGCCACCAGTGATACGGGTGCGATCGGCACAGATACGCAGTATTTT
TRBJ1-2 once TRBD1 14 TRBV6-5 CASRRDSPNYGYTF TGTGCCAGCAGGCGGGACAGCCCTAACTATGGCTACACCTTC
TRBJ2-7 - - 15 TRBV6-5 CASSYSSRLSYEQYF TGTGCCAGCAGTTACTCGAGCAGGCTTTCCTACGAGCAGTACTTC
TRBJ2-3 - - 13 TRBV3-1/TRBV3-2 CASSQRGTDTQYF TGTGCCAGCAGCCAACGGGGCACAGATACGCAGTATTTT
TRBJ1-2 - TRBD1 13 TRBV12-3/TRBV12-4 CASSLTGDYGYTF TGTGCCAGCAGTTTGACAGGGGACTATGGCTACACCTTC
TRBJ1-2 - - 14 TRBV24-1 CATRDSTGWGGYTF TGTGCCACCAGAGATTCTACAGGGTGGGGAGGCTACACCTTC
TRBJ1-6 - - 14 TRBV30 CAWNTQTYNSPLHF TGTGCCTGGAATACGCAAACTTATAATTCACCCCTCCACTTT
TRBJ2-7 - TRBD1 14 TRBV19 CATNPGQGLAEQYF TGTGCCACGAACCCGGGACAGGGCTTGGCGGAGCAGTACTTC